Below, one T cell receptor (beta chain) is given with its context. The CDR3 contains 16 residues. V gave up 6 bases and J gave up 6 bases, with 18 bases separating them. From germline, CDR1 is MNHEY and CDR2 SVGEGT. TCRdb keeps only in-frame clones here, not all; method: immunoSEQ multiplex PCR. In the table there are roughly 180,000 clones, approximately 89% of which are singletons. The source of the sample is a study of T cell responses to AZD1222 COVID-19 vaccine. The V call is TRBV6-2 or TRBV6-3, the J call TRBJ1-6; possibly TRBD1 for D (6 bases). The source is an adult who received the AZD1222 COVID-19 vaccine. Sequences were derived from peripheral blood, sampled 28 days after the second AZD1222 dose. The CDR3 here is CASSPRAGASNSPLHF. The CDR3 nucleotides read TGTGCCAGCAGCCCAAGGGCGGGGGCGAGTAATTCACCCCTCCACTTT.